The 31 T cell receptor beta chains below come from one sample, sequenced in a study of T cells after yellow fever vaccination. Each CDR3 protein gets one entry after TCRdb re-called the 5' RACE reads with MiXCR. There are fewer than 350,000 distinct CDR3 sequences in the sample; about 8.7% occur only once, and roughly 17% lies in the top ten. The sample was PBMCs, taken on the day of the first yellow fever vaccination. Receptor source: a man aged 18 to 29 who received the YFV17D yellow fever vaccine.

This clonotype was detected a few times. The chain links TRBV6-2 or TRBV6-3 to TRBJ2-7; 7 bases align to TRBD1. From germline, CDR1 is MNHEY and CDR2 SVGEGT. This CDR3 is 15 amino acids long. V shed 0 bases, J shed 5 bases, and the junction held 7 bases outside the gene matches. CDR3 in amino acids: CASSYSVEGAHEQYF. DNA for the CDR3: TGTGCCAGCAGTTACTCGGTCGAGGGGGCTCACGAGCAGTACTTC.

This clonotype has more than one count but fewer than ten. The chain combines TRBV9 with TRBJ2-1; no firm D call. Between the trimmed V and J ends, which lost 3 bases and 5 bases, there was a span of 9 bases. Per germline, CDR1 SGDLS and CDR2 YYNGEE. There are 13 residues in the CDR3. CDR3 DNA: TGTGCCAGCAGCGCCAGCCTAGACAATGAGCAGTTCTTC. Amino acids: CASSASLDNEQFF.

This clonotype showed up just a few times. A read error may explain this, as a much larger clone is one base away. The chain carries TRBV7-3 and TRBJ2-3, with D uncertain. Germline CDR1 and CDR2: SGHTA and FQGTGA. The CDR3 spans 14 residues. Trimming left V 5 bases short and J 1 base short, with 10 bases between. Here the CDR3 reads CASSPDWGTDTQYF. The CDR3, as DNA: TGTGCCAGCAGCCCCGATTGGGGCACAGATACGCAGTATTTT.

This clonotype was counted only a few times. The chain couples TRBV20-1 to TRBJ2-7; 14 bases agree with TRBD2. V was clipped by 6 bases and J by 7 bases; unmatched bases: 11. This CDR3 contains 15 residues. Germline V CDR1 and CDR2: DFQATT, SNEGSKA (reference sequence). The CDR3 loop reads CSAKPGTSGGREQYF. The CDR3, as DNA: TGCAGTGCGAAGCCCGGGACTAGCGGGGGAAGAGAGCAGTACTTC.

CDR3 protein: CASSAPGTGAYEQYF. In DNA form, the CDR3 reads TGTGCCAGCAGTGCCCCCGGGACAGGGGCTTACGAGCAGTACTTC. The chain employs TRBV6-1 and TRBJ2-7, with 10 bases that match TRBD1. Germline V CDR1 and CDR2: MNHNS, SASEGT. Unmatched junction bases numbered 7, after V lost 4 bases and J lost 4 bases. The CDR3 has 15 residues.

This chain connects TRBV27 to TRBJ1-6; a weak D match, TRBD1 (5 bases). The CDR3 runs 15 residues. Trimming cost V 0 bases and J 6 bases, with 9 bases left between them. Germline values: CDR1 MNHEY, CDR2 SMNVEV (reference sequence). In DNA form, the CDR3 reads TGTGCCAGCAGTTTATCACAAAGGGGTAATTCACCCCTCCACTTT. Translating gives CASSLSQRGNSPLHF.

The chain combines TRBV18 with TRBJ2-5; 7 bases line up with TRBD2. Germline lookup yields CDR1 KGHSH and CDR2 LQKENI. The CDR3 is 14 amino acids. After removal of 4 bases from V and 2 bases from J, the junction contained 4 bases not matched to a gene. The CDR3 loop is CASSQNSGQETQYF. The CDR3 DNA follows: TGTGCCAGCTCACAGAATAGCGGGCAAGAGACCCAGTACTTC.

This clonotype was picked up a small number of times. The J gene is TRBJ2-2, the V gene TRBV18; the D gene is possibly TRBD1 (5 bases). V lost 9 bases to trimming and J lost 2 bases, with 16 bases between them. This CDR3 has 15 amino acids. Germline CDR1 is KGHSH and CDR2 is LQKENI. CDR3 DNA sequence: TGTGCCAGTTCAACACGACAGCCCAACACCGGGGAGCTGTTTTTT. Translating it yields CASSTRQPNTGELFF.

The rearrangement uses TRBV29-1 and TRBJ1-1; D might be TRBD1 (5 bases). With 4 bases removed from V and 1 base from J, the gap between germline ends came to 13 bases. The CDR3 totals 14 residues. Looked up from germline, CDR1 is SQVTM and CDR2 is ANQGSEA. The CDR3 reads CSVGKGAGNTEAFF. The CDR3 bases are TGCAGCGTTGGAAAAGGGGCGGGGAACACTGAAGCTTTCTTT.

The gene calls are TRBV6-2 or TRBV6-3 and TRBJ1-5, with D possibly being TRBD1 (5 bases). The CDR3 covers 13 residues. V was pared by 5 bases and J by 6 bases, with 11 bases between. CDR1 is MNHEY and CDR2 is SVGEGT in the germline V gene. CDR3 sequence (DNA): TGTGCCAGCAGTAGGACACTTTCTCAGCCCCAGCATTTT. This encodes CASSRTLSQPQHF.

This rearrangement joins TRBV20-1 to TRBJ1-2; weak D call: TRBD1 (5 bases). Germline lookup yields CDR1 DFQATT and CDR2 SNEGSKA (reference sequence). The V and J ends lost 2 bases and 0 bases respectively, with 7 bases between them. The CDR3 extends over 13 amino acids. The CDR3, as DNA: TGCAGTGCTAGATCGGGGGCTAACTATGGCTACACCTTC. It yields the protein CSARSGANYGYTF.

This clonotype was observed many times. V is TRBV12-3 or TRBV12-4 and J is TRBJ2-5; D call uncertain. This CDR3 spans 12 amino acids. V lost 0 bases to trimming and J lost 3 bases, with 2 bases between them. The CDR3: CASSLAEETQYF. The CDR3, as DNA: TGTGCCAGCAGTTTAGCGGAAGAGACCCAGTACTTC.

This clonotype occurred a few times. This chain connects TRBV2 to TRBJ1-1, with a tentative D call TRBD1 (6 bases). This CDR3 contains 14 residues. Trimming took off 6 bases at V and 1 base at J, with 12 bases between the two ends. Germline V gene sequence: CDR1 SNHLY, CDR2 FYNNEI. The DNA of the CDR3 is TGTGCCAGCAGGGGGGAACAGGGGAACACTGAAGCTTTCTTT. Its translation is CASRGEQGNTEAFF.

There are many counts of this clonotype. The rearrangement uses TRBV3-1 and TRBJ2-5; TRBD1 or TRBD2 may be the D gene (5 bases each). The CDR3 loop spans 13 amino acids. Per the germline V gene, CDR1 is LGHDT and CDR2 is YNNKEL (reference sequence). V was cut by 6 bases and J by 3 bases, with 11 bases left in between. The CDR3 protein is CASRLRGEETQYF. The CDR3 region has the DNA TGTGCCAGCAGGCTCCGAGGGGAAGAGACCCAGTACTTC.

The chain uses TRBV4-3 and TRBJ2-5, with a weak D call TRBD1 (6 bases). CDR3 length equals 13 residues. The germline CDR1 and CDR2 sequences are LGHNA and YSLEER. V was cut by 5 bases and J by 0 bases, with 7 bases left in between. The CDR3 DNA follows: TGCGCCAGCAGCGACAGGTACCAAGAGACCCAGTACTTC. This sequence encodes CASSDRYQETQYF.

The chain links TRBV7-9 to TRBJ2-2, with D possibly matching TRBD2 (6 bases). V was shortened by 4 bases and J by 1 base, with 13 bases between the two germline ends. Per the germline V gene, CDR1 is SEHNR and CDR2 is FQNEAQ (reference sequence). The CDR3 sequence is 16 residues long. CDR3 DNA: TGTGCCAGCAGCTCCAAGCGGGCCCGGAACACCGGGGAGCTGTTTTTT. Translation gives CASSSKRARNTGELFF.

This clonotype was recorded a few times. The V gene is TRBV28, the J gene TRBJ1-5, with D perhaps matching TRBD1 (6 bases). The CDR3 loop spans 12 amino acids. Germline values: CDR1 MDHEN, CDR2 SYDVKM. Deletions cut 5 bases from V and 11 bases from J, with 13 bases between. The CDR3 DNA reads TGTGCCAGCAGTGAGGGGACACATTCCCAGCATTTT. Residues: CASSEGTHSQHF. Full variable domain (outside the CDR3, taken from reference TRBV28 and TRBJ1-5): DVKVTQSSRYLVKRTGEKVFLECVQDMDHENMFWYRQDPGLGLRLIYFSYDVKMKEKGDIPEGYSVSREKKERFSLILESASTNQTSMYLCASSEGTHSQHFGDGTRLSIL.

The sample holds a few counts of this clonotype. This chain joins TRBV6-6 and TRBJ1-6, with unresolved D. CDR1 and CDR2 (germline): MNHNY, SVGAGI (reference sequence). Between the trimmed V and J ends, which lost 5 bases and 7 bases, there was a span of 3 bases. There are 11 residues in the CDR3. CDR3 bases: TGTGCCAGCAGTATCAATTCACCCCTCCACTTT. Its translation is CASSINSPLHF.

This clonotype was counted many times. The junction shows a germline mismatch at one end, possibly a read error. The gene calls are TRBV7-2 and TRBJ2-7; weak D call: TRBD2 (5 bases). The CDR3 is 14 amino acids. Germline lookup yields CDR1 SGHTA and CDR2 FQGNSA. In DNA form, the CDR3 reads TGTGCCAGCAGCTTACGGCGGGCGGAGTCCCCTTTGGGCTTC. Residues: CASSLRRAESPLGF.

The V and J genes are TRBV28 and TRBJ1-2, with TRBD1 matching 10 bases. This CDR3 has 15 amino acids. With 6 bases clipped from V and 6 bases from J, the junction kept 10 bases outside the gene matches. From germline, CDR1 is MDHEN and CDR2 SYDVKM. CDR3 amino acids: CASSSGTGVRDGYTF. The CDR3 nucleotides read TGTGCCAGCAGCTCCGGGACAGGGGTGAGGGATGGCTACACCTTC.

This clonotype was seen a handful of times. The gene calls are TRBV5-1 and TRBJ1-5; unclear D gene. Trimming pared 0 bases from V and 3 bases from J, leaving 7 bases between. The CDR3 is made up of 14 amino acids. Per germline, CDR1 SGHRS and CDR2 YFSETQ. DNA of the CDR3: TGCGCCAGCAGCTTGGGGCTCAACAATCAGCCCCAGCATTTT. This codes for CASSLGLNNQPQHF.

This clonotype has only a few counts. The V gene is TRBV7-2, the J gene TRBJ1-5, with D perhaps TRBD1 (6 bases). The V gene lost 1 base and the J gene lost 6 bases, with 19 bases spanning the gap. CDR3 size: 17 residues. Germline lookup yields CDR1 SGHTA and CDR2 FQGNSA. DNA of the CDR3: TGTGCCAGCAGCTTAGTGGCGGGGGGCGCTGGGGGTCAGCCCCAGCATTTT. Its protein is CASSLVAGGAGGQPQHF.

The chain recombines TRBV4-1 with TRBJ1-1, with D maybe TRBD1 (6 bases). Per the germline V gene, CDR1 is MGHRA and CDR2 is YSYEKL. This CDR3 has 15 residues. V dropped 0 bases and J dropped 5 bases, with 13 bases sitting between them. The CDR3 here is CASSQDRGAGTEAFF. DNA for the CDR3: TGCGCCAGCAGCCAAGACAGGGGCGCAGGGACTGAAGCTTTCTTT.

This clonotype has just a few counts. This rearrangement joins TRBV2 to TRBJ1-1; D might be TRBD1 (5 bases). Germline V CDR1 and CDR2: SNHLY, FYNNEI. Between the trimmed V and J ends, which lost 7 bases and 4 bases, there was a span of 13 bases. The CDR3 is made up of 13 amino acids. CDR3 sequence (DNA): TGTGCCAGCATCGGGGCTCCGGGCACTGAAGCTTTCTTT. Amino acid sequence: CASIGAPGTEAFF.

This clonotype was counted only a few times. The rearrangement links TRBV2 to TRBJ2-1; no definite D call. Germline CDR1 SNHLY, CDR2 FYNNEI. This CDR3 has 14 amino acids. The germline V and J ends were trimmed by 4 bases and 4 bases, with 11 bases remaining between them. As DNA, the CDR3 is TGTGCCAGCAGTGGGAACGGTCCATACAATGAGCAGTTCTTC. This encodes CASSGNGPYNEQFF.

The rearrangement joins TRBV29-1 to TRBJ1-2; D call uncertain. Per germline, CDR1 SQVTM and CDR2 ANQGSEA. The CDR3 is 12 residues long. The ends were cut back, 3 bases at V and 4 bases at J, with 9 bases in the middle. CDR3 loop: CSVDTELYGYTF. CDR3 bases: TGCAGCGTTGATACAGAGCTCTATGGCTACACCTTC.

The CDR3 spells CASSSRDRGLGGANVLTF. CDR3 sequence (DNA): TGTGCCAGCAGCTCGAGGGACAGGGGCTTAGGTGGGGCCAACGTCCTGACTTTC. The rearrangement uses TRBV7-8 and TRBJ2-6; 10 bases are shared with TRBD1. The CDR3 spans 18 residues. J lost 3 bases, V lost 4 bases, and 9 bases had no gene match. The germline CDR1 and CDR2 sequences are SGHVS and FQNEAQ.

This clonotype was seen a handful of times. The V and J genes are TRBV11-3 and TRBJ2-1; possibly TRBD2 for D (6 bases). Germline V gene sequence: CDR1 SGHNT, CDR2 YENEEA. Between the trimmed V and J ends, which lost 5 bases and 7 bases, there was a span of 15 bases. The CDR3 runs to 14 residues. CDR3 region: CASSRSGLPNEQFF. As DNA, the CDR3 is TGTGCCAGCAGCCGATCGGGACTTCCAAATGAGCAGTTCTTC.

This clonotype was detected many times. Here the CDR3 DNA reads TGCGCCAGCAGCCAAGATGGAGGGTCCCCGTCTGGCTACACCTTC. It encodes CASSQDGGSPSGYTF. The J gene is TRBJ1-2, the V gene TRBV4-3, with D unresolved. CDR1 and CDR2 from the germline V gene are LGHNA and YSLEER. The length of the CDR3 is 15 residues. Trimming cost V 0 bases and J 7 bases, with 15 bases left between them.

This clonotype was picked up a small number of times. J is TRBJ1-3 and V is TRBV4-2; D not certain. The CDR3 runs 13 residues. Per the germline V gene, CDR1 is LGHNA and CDR2 is YNFKEQ. The ends were cut back, 0 bases at V and 3 bases at J, with 3 bases in the middle. CDR3: CASSQDGGNTIYF. CDR3 coding DNA: TGTGCCAGCAGCCAAGACGGTGGAAACACCATATATTTT.

This clonotype has more than one count but fewer than ten. V gene TRBV11-2 combines with J gene TRBJ2-2, with 9 bases that match TRBD1. CDR1 and CDR2 (germline): SGHAT, FQNNGV. Trimming took 2 bases from V and 4 from J; bases not matched to a gene: 17. This CDR3 region has 20 residues. DNA of the CDR3: TGTGCCAGCAGCTTAAATGGGGGGACAGGGCCTCTCGAGGGCACCGGGGAGCTGTTTTTT. Residues: CASSLNGGTGPLEGTGELFF.